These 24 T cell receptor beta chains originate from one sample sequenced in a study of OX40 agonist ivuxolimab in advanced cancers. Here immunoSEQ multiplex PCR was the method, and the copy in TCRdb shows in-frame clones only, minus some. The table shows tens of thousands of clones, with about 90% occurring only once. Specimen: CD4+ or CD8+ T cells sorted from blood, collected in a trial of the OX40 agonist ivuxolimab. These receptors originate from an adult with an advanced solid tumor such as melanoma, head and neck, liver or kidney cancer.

The CDR3 protein is CASTSTRQGINYGYTF. CDR3 DNA sequence: TGTGCCAGCACTTCCACTAGGCAGGGGATCAACTATGGCTACACCTTC. The chain couples TRBV5-8 to TRBJ1-2, with D possibly being TRBD1 (6 bases). Between the trimmed V and J ends, which lost 6 bases and 2 bases, there was a span of 20 bases. The germline CDR1 and CDR2 sequences are SGHTS and YDEGEE. The CDR3 extends over 16 amino acids.

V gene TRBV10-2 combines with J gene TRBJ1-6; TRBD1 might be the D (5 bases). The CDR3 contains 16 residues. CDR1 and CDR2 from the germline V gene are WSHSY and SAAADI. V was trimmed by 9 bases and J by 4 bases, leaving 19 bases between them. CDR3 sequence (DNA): TGCGCCAGTCTGGAGGTGAGGGGACTTTATAATTCACCCCTCCACTTT. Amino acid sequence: CASLEVRGLYNSPLHF.

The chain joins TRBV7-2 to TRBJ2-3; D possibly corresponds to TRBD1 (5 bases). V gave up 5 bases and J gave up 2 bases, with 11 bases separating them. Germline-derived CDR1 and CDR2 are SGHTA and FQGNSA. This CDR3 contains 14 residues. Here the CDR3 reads CASSAPRATDTQYF. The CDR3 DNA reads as TGTGCCAGCAGCGCACCCAGGGCCACAGATACGCAGTATTTT. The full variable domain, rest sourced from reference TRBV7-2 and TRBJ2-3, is GAGVSQSPSNKVTEKGKDVELRCDPISGHTALYWYRQSLGQGLEFLIYFQGNSAPDKSGLPSDRFSAERTGGSVSTLTIQRTQQEDSAVYLCASSAPRATDTQYFGPGTRLTVL.

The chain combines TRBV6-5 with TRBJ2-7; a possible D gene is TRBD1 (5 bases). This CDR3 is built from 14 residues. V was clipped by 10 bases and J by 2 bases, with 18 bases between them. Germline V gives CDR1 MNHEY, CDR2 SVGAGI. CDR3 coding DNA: TGTGCCACCCTAAGGGGCCAGCCTCCCTACGAGCAGTACTTC. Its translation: CATLRGQPPYEQYF.

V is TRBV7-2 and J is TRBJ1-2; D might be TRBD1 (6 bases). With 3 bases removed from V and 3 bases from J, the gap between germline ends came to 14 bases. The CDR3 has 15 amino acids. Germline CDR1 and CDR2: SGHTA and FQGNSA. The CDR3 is CASSLGGARDYGYTF. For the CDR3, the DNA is TGTGCCAGCAGCTTGGGGGGGGCTCGTGACTATGGCTACACCTTC. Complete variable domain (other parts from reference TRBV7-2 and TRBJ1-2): GAGVSQSPSNKVTEKGKDVELRCDPISGHTALYWYRQSLGQGLEFLIYFQGNSAPDKSGLPSDRFSAERTGGSVSTLTIQRTQQEDSAVYLCASSLGGARDYGYTFGSGTRLTVV.

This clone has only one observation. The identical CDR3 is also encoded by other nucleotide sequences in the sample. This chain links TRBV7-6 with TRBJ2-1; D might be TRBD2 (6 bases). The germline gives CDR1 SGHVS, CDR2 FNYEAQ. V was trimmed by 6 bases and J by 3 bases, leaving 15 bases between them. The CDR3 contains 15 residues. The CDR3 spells CASSRGGQIYNEQFF. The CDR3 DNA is TGTGCCAGCAGTCGCGGAGGGCAGATCTACAATGAGCAGTTCTTC.

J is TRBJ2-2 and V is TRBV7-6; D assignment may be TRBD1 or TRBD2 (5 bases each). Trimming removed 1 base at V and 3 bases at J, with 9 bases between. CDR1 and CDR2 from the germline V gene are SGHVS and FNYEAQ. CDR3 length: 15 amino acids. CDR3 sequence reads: CASSLGGAHTGELFF. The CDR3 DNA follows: TGTGCCAGCAGCTTAGGAGGGGCCCACACCGGGGAGCTGTTTTTT.

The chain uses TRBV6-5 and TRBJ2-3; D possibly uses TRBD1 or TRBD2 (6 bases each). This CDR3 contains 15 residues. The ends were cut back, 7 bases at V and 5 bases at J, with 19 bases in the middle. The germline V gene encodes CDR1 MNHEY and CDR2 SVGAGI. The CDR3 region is CASTPLGGQRDTQYF. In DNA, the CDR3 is TGTGCCAGCACCCCTCTTGGGGGGCAAAGAGATACGCAGTATTTT.

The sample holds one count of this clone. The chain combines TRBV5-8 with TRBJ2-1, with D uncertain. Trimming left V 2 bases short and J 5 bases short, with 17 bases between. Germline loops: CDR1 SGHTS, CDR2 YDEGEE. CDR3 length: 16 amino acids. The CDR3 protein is CASSLGRLPVNNEQFF. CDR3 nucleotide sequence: TGTGCCAGCAGCTTAGGGCGACTTCCTGTGAACAATGAGCAGTTCTTC.

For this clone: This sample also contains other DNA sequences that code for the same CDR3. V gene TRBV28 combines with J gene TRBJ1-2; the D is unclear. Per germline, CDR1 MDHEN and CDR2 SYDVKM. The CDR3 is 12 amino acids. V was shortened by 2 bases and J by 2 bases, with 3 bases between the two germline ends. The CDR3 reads CASSLRNYGYTF. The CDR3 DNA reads TGTGCCAGCAGTTTACGGAACTATGGCTACACCTTC.

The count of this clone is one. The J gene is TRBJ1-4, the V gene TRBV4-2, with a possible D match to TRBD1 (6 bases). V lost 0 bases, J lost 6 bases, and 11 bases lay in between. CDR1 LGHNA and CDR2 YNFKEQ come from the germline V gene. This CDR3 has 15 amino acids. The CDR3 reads CASSQDRWTDEKLFF. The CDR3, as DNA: TGTGCCAGCAGCCAAGATCGGTGGACAGATGAAAAACTGTTTTTT.

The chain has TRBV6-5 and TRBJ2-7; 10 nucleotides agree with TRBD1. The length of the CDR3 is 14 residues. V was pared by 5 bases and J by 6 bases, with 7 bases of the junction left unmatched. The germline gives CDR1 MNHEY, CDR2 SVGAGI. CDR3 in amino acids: CASSRGQGTVEQYF. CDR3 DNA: TGTGCCAGCAGTAGGGGACAGGGGACGGTCGAGCAGTACTTC.

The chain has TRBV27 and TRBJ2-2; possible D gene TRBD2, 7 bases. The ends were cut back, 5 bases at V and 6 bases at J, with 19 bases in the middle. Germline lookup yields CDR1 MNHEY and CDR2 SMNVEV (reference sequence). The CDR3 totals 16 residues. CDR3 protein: CASSLEGGAPAGELFF. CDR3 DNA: TGTGCCAGCAGTCTCGAGGGGGGGGCGCCTGCCGGGGAGCTGTTTTTT.

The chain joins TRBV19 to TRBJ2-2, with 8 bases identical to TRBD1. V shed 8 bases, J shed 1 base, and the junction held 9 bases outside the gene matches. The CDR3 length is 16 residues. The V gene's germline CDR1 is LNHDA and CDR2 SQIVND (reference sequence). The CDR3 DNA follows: TGTGCCAGTCAACGAGCAGGACAGGGGAACACCGGGGAGCTGTTTTTT. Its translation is CASQRAGQGNTGELFF.

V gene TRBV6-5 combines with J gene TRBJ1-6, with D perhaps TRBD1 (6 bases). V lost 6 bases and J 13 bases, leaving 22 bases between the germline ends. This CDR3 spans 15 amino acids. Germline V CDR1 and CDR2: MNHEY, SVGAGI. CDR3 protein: CASRPDRSAFSPLHF. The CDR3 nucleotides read TGTGCCAGCAGACCCGACAGGTCGGCTTTCTCCCCCCTCCACTTT.

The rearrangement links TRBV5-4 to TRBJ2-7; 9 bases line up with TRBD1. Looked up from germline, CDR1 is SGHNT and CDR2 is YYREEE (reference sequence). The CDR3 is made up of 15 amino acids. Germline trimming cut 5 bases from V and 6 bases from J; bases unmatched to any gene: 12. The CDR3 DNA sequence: TGTGCCAGCAGGAAACAGGGGGCGCGATCTTCCGAGCAGTACGTC. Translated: CASRKQGARSSEQYV.

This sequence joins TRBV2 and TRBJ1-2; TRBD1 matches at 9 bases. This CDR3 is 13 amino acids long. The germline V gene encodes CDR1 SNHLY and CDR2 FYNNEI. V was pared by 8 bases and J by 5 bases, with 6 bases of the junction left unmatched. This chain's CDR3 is CASGTGNEYGYTF. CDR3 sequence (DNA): TGTGCCAGCGGGACAGGGAACGAGTATGGCTACACCTTC.

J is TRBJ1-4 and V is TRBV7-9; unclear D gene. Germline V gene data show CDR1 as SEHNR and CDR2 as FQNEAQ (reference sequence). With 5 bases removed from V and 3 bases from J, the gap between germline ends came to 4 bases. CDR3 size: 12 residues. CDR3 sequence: CASSPANEKLFF. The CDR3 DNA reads TGTGCCAGCAGCCCGGCTAATGAAAAACTGTTTTTT.

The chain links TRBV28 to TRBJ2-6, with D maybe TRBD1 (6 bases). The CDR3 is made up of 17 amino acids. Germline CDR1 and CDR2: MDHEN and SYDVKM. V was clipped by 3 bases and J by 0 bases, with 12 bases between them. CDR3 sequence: CASSLRQGSSGANVLTF. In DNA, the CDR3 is TGTGCCAGCAGTTTGCGGCAGGGGAGCTCTGGGGCCAACGTCCTGACTTTC.

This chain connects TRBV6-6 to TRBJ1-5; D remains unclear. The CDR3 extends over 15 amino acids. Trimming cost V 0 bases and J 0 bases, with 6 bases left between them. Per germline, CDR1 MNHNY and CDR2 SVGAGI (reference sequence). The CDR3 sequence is CASSYSVYSNQPQHF. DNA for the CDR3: TGTGCCAGCAGTTACTCGGTTTATAGCAATCAGCCCCAGCATTTT.

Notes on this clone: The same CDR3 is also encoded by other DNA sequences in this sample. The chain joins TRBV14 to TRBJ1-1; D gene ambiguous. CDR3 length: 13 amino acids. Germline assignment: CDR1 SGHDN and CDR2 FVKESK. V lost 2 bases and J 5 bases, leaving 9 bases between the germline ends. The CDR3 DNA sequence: TGTGCCAGCAGCCAAAGTACTAGGACTGAAGCTTTCTTT. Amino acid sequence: CASSQSTRTEAFF.

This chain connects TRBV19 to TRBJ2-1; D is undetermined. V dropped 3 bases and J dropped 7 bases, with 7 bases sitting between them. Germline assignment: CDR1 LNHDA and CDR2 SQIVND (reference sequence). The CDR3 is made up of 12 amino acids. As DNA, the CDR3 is TGTGCCAGTAGTATCTACACGAATGAGCAGTTCTTC. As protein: CASSIYTNEQFF.

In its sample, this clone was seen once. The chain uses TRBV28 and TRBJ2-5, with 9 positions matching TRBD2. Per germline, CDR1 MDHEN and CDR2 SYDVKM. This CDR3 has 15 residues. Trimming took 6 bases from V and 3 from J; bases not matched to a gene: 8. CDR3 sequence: CASRAGGPLKETQYF. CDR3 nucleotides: TGTGCCAGCAGGGCGGGGGGGCCCTTAAAAGAGACCCAGTACTTC.

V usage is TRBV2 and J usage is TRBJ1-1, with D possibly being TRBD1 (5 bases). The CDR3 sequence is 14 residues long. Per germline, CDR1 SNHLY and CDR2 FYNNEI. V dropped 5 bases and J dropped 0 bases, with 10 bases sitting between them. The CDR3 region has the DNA TGTGCCAGCAGTTGGGGCACGATGAACACTGAAGCTTTCTTT. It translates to CASSWGTMNTEAFF. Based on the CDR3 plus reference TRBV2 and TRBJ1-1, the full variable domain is EPEVTQTPSHQVTQMGQEVILRCVPISNHLYFYWYRQILGQKVEFLVSFYNNEISEKSEIFDDQFSVERPDGSNFTLKIRSTKLEDSAMYFCASSWGTMNTEAFFGQGTRLTVV.